Each of the 4 T cell receptor beta chains below was sequenced from the same sample in a study of control samples from healthy donors and cancer patients. Sequencing was performed with immunoSEQ multiplex PCR; in TCRdb, only in-frame clones are kept and a portion is missing. Here the sample spans around 250,000 clones, approximately 80% being singletons. The sequenced sample consisted of PBMCs. These receptors were taken from a woman aged 55-75 years with lung cancer.

This chain joins TRBV6-5 and TRBJ2-7; D gene uncertain. V dropped 6 bases and J dropped 4 bases, with 7 bases sitting between them. CDR1 MNHEY and CDR2 SVGAGI come from the germline V gene. The CDR3 is 11 residues long. In nucleotides, the CDR3 is TGTGCCAGCAGCAGAACTTACGAGCAGTACTTC. This translates into CASSRTYEQYF.

V is TRBV6-5 and J is TRBJ1-1; D ambiguous. The germline V and J ends were trimmed by 5 bases and 11 bases, with 12 bases remaining between them. The CDR3 runs to 11 residues. Per the germline V gene, CDR1 is MNHEY and CDR2 is SVGAGI. This CDR3 reads CASSTRESAFF. The CDR3 DNA sequence: TGTGCCAGCAGTACTAGGGAGTCGGCTTTCTTT.

The genes are TRBV5-1 and TRBJ2-5, with D hard to call. Trimming took off 4 bases at V and 5 bases at J, with 12 bases between the two ends. This CDR3 is built from 13 residues. Germline V gene lookup returns CDR1 SGHRS and CDR2 YFSETQ. CDR3 amino acids: CASSLSQEETQYF. CDR3 nucleotides: TGCGCCAGCAGCCTCAGCCAGGAGGAGACCCAGTACTTC.

V gene TRBV6-1 combines with J gene TRBJ1-1, with D hard to call. Trimming shortened V by 2 bases and J by 11 bases, and 15 bases separated the two germline ends. Germline CDR1 and CDR2: MNHNS and SASEGT. This CDR3 region has 13 residues. CDR3 sequence (DNA): TGTGCCAGCAGTGAACTGACGAACAATCGGGCTTTCTTT. Protein: CASSELTNNRAFF.